Listed below are T cell receptor beta chains from one sample, sequenced in a study of cytomegalovirus exposure and HLA in healthy donors. Sequenced by immunoSEQ multiplex PCR; TCRdb stores in-frame clones only, minus some. The sample carries roughly 100,000 clones, about 9.5% recorded once. The sequenced material came from PBMCs. The receptors were gathered from a man between 40 and 49 years old in good health and CMV-seropositive. Both conserved end residues are part of each CDR3.

v_gene	j_gene	CDR3aa
TRBV5-4	TRBJ2-7	CASSSGLAGGPEQYF
TRBV6-5	TRBJ1-2	CASTQGPSGYGYTF
TRBV7-9	TRBJ1-5	CASSSTVSNQPQHF
TRBV5-1	TRBJ2-2	CASSPRLAENTGELFF
TRBV10-3	TRBJ2-1	CAIRALARNYNEQFF
TRBV14	TRBJ1-1	CASSLPGHPEAFF
TRBV5-4	TRBJ1-2	CASSSTGTVYGYTF
TRBV2	TRBJ2-7	CASSDGGLGYEQYF
TRBV4-3	TRBJ2-2	CASSWGAGGTGELFF
TRBV18	TRBJ1-5	CASSPPDPRQPQHF
TRBV15	TRBJ1-5	CATSPGQLNQPQHF
TRBV19	TRBJ2-1	CASSTHGVEQFF
TRBV7-9	TRBJ1-3	CASSPRESGNTIYF
TRBV25-1	TRBJ1-5	CASSGGREGQPQHF
TRBV6-5	TRBJ2-1	CASSWTSDHNEQFF
TRBV11-2	TRBJ2-7	CASSFEQGPYEQYF
TRBV2	TRBJ2-1	CASSVAGSSYNEQFF
TRBV29-1	TRBJ2-3	CSVGTSGSRDTQYF
TRBV29-1	TRBJ2-6	CSVGESGANVLTF
TRBV5-6	TRBJ2-7	CASSLGASGSSEQYF
TRBV10-3	TRBJ2-3	CAISDGTGLDTQYF
TRBV2	TRBJ2-1	CASSLVTSGRGEQFF
TRBV28	TRBJ2-7	CASSFRGYDSYEQYF
TRBV2	TRBJ1-2	CASSVTENYGYTF
TRBV5-8	TRBJ2-2	CASSLVYRNTGELFF
TRBV9	TRBJ1-3	CASSGTGSSGNTIYF
TRBV6-1	TRBJ2-7	CASSEGIGDEQYF
TRBV11-1	TRBJ2-5	CASKRLAGRGETQYF
TRBV14	TRBJ1-2	CASSQVSQGPYGYTF
TRBV6-5	TRBJ2-7	CASSPSGRTYEQYF
TRBV5-4	TRBJ2-5	CASSPRGGRETQYF
TRBV4-1	TRBJ2-3	CASSQDWREWDTQYF
TRBV28	TRBJ1-5	CASSLAEGFNQPQHF
TRBV15	TRBJ2-7	CATSGRQDSYEQYF
TRBV12-1	TRBJ2-2	CASSFPPGAPGELFF
TRBV7-2	TRBJ1-1	CASSSPTGGYTEAFF
TRBV2	TRBJ2-7	CASSPARGPTYEQYF
TRBV6-5	TRBJ2-1	CASSYSGLAGPGEQFF
TRBV6-5	TRBJ2-7	CASSLTGTAYEQYF